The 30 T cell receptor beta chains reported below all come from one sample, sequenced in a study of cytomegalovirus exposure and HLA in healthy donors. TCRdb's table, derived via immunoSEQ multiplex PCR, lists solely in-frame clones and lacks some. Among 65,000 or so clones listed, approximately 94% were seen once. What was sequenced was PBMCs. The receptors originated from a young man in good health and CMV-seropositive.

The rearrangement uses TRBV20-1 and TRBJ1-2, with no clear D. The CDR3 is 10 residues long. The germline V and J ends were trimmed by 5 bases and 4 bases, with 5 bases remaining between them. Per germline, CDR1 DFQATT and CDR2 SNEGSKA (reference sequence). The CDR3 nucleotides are TGCAGTGCTTGGGCCTATGGCTACACCTTC. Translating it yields CSAWAYGYTF.

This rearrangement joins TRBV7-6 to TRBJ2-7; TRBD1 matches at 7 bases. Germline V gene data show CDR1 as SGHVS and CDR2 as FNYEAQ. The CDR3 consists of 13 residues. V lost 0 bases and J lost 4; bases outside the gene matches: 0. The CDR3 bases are TGTGCCAGCAGCTTAGCACAGGGGTACGAGCAGTACTTC. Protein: CASSLAQGYEQYF.

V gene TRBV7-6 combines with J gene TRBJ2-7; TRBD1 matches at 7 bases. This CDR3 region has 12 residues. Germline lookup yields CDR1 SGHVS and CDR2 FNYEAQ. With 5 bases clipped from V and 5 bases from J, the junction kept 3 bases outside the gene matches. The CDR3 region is CASSQTGNEQYF. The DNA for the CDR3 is TGTGCCAGCAGCCAGACAGGGAACGAGCAGTACTTC.

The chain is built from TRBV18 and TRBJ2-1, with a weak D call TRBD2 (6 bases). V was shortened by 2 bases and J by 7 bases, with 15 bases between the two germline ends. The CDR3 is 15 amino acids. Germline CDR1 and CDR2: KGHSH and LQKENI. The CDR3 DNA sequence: TGTGCCAGCTCACCAGGACTTAGCGGAGGGAATGAGCAGTTCTTC. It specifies CASSPGLSGGNEQFF.

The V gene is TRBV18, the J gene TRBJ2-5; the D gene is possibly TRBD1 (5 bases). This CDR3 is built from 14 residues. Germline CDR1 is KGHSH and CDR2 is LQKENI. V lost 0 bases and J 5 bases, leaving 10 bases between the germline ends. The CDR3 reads CASSPPAGFETQYF. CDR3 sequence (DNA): TGTGCCAGCTCACCACCCGCAGGGTTCGAGACCCAGTACTTC. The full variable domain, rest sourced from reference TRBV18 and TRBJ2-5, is NAGVMQNPRHLVRRRGQEARLRCSPMKGHSHVYWYRQLPEEGLKFMVYLQKENIIDESGMPKERFSAEFPKEGPSILRIQQVVRGDSAAYFCASSPPAGFETQYFGPGTRLLVL.

The CDR3 region is CASSPGQEAFF. In DNA form, the CDR3 reads TGTGCCAGCAGCCCGGGACAAGAAGCTTTCTTT. The chain couples TRBV4-2 to TRBJ1-1, with TRBD1 as a possible D gene (6 bases). Looked up from germline, CDR1 is LGHNA and CDR2 is YNFKEQ. This CDR3 is built from 11 residues. V shed 4 bases and J shed 8 bases, with 8 bases lying between them.

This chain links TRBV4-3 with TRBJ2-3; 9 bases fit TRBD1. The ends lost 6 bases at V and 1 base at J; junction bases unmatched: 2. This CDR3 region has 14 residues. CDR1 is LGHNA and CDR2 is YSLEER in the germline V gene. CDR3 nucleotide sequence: TGCGCCAGCAGAAGACAGGGGGGCACAGATACGCAGTATTTT. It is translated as CASRRQGGTDTQYF.

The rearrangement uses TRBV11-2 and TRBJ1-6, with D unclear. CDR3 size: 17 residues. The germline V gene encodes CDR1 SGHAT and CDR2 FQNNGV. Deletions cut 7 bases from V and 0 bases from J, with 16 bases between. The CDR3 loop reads CASTQRSTHSYNSPLHF. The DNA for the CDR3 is TGTGCCAGCACCCAACGAAGTACTCACTCCTATAATTCACCCCTCCACTTT.

The CDR3 protein is CASTSQGNGYTF. CDR3 nucleotides: TGTGCCAGCACATCGCAGGGGAATGGCTACACCTTC. The chain recombines TRBV28 with TRBJ1-2, with TRBD1 as a possible D gene (6 bases). The length of the CDR3 is 12 residues. V lost 7 bases and J lost 6, with 12 bases in between. Germline V CDR1 and CDR2: MDHEN, SYDVKM.

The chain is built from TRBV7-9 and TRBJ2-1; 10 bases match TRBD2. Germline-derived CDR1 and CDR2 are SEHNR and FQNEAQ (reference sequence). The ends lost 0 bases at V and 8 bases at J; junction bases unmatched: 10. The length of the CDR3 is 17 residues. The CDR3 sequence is CASSLASSASGSYEQFF. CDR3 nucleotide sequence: TGTGCCAGCAGCTTAGCGTCCTCGGCTAGCGGGAGCTATGAGCAGTTCTTC.

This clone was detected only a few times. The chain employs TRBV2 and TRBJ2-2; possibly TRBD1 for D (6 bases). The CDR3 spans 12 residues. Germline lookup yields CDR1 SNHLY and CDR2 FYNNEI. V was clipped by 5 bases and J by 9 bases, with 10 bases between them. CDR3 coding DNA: TGTGCCAGCAGTAGACAGGCCTGGGAGCTGTTTTTT. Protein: CASSRQAWELFF. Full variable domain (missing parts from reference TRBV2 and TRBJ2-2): EPEVTQTPSHQVTQMGQEVILRCVPISNHLYFYWYRQILGQKVEFLVSFYNNEISEKSEIFDDQFSVERPDGSNFTLKIRSTKLEDSAMYFCASSRQAWELFFGEGSRLTVL.

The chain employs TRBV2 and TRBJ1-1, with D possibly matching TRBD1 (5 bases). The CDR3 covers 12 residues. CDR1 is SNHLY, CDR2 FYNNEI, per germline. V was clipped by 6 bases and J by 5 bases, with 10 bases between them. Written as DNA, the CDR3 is TGTGCCAGCAGAGGGGTCTGGACTGAAGCTTTCTTT. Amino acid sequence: CASRGVWTEAFF.

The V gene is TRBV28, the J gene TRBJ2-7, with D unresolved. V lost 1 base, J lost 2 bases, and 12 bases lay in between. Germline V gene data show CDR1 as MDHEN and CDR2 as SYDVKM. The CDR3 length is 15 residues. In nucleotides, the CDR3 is TGTGCCAGCAGTTTATTTCTAGGCCTACCCTACGAGCAGTACTTC. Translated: CASSLFLGLPYEQYF.

The CDR3 nucleotides read TGTGCCAGCAGTATAGGACAGGGGTCCCGGTATGGCTACACCTTC. Translation gives CASSIGQGSRYGYTF. V usage is TRBV27 and J usage is TRBJ1-2; 9 bases map to TRBD1. CDR3 size: 15 residues. The V segment lost 5 bases and the J segment 5 bases; nucleotides outside the gene matches: 9. The germline gives CDR1 MNHEY, CDR2 SMNVEV (reference sequence).

CDR3 residues: CASTDGLAGAGELFF. CDR3 sequence (DNA): TGTGCCAGCACCGACGGACTAGCGGGGGCCGGGGAGCTGTTTTTT. The chain is built from TRBV13 and TRBJ2-2, with 13 bases identical to TRBD2. The junction had 5 bases not matched to a gene; V was cut back by 7 bases and J by 6 bases. CDR1 and CDR2 from the germline V gene are PRHDT and FYEKMQ (reference sequence). The CDR3 contains 15 residues.

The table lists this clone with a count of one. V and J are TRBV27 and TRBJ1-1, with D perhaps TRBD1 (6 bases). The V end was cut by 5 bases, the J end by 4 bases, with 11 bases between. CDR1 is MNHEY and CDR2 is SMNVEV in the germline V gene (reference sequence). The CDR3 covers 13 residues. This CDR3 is CASSQNRATEAFF. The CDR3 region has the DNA TGTGCCAGCAGTCAGAACAGGGCCACTGAAGCTTTCTTT.

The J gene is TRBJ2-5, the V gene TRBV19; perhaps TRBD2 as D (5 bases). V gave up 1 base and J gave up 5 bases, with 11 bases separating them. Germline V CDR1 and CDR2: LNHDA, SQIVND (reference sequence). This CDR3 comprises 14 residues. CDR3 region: CASSIAGMMETQYF. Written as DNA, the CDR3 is TGTGCCAGTAGTATAGCGGGGATGATGGAGACCCAGTACTTC.

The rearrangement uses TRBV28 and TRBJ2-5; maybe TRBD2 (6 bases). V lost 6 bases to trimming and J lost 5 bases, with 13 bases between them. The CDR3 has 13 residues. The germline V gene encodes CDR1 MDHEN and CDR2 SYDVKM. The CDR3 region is CASRSSGDETQYF. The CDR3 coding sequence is TGTGCCAGCAGATCATCGGGAGACGAGACCCAGTACTTC. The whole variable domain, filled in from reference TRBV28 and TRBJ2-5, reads DVKVTQSSRYLVKRTGEKVFLECVQDMDHENMFWYRQDPGLGLRLIYFSYDVKMKEKGDIPEGYSVSREKKERFSLILESASTNQTSMYLCASRSSGDETQYFGPGTRLLVL.

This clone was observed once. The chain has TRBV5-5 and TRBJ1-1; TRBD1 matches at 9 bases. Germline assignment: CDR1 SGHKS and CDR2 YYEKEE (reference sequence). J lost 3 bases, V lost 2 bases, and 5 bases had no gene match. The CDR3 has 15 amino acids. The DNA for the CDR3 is TGTGCCAGCAGCTTCTGGGACAGGGTGGACACTGAAGCTTTCTTT. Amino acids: CASSFWDRVDTEAFF.

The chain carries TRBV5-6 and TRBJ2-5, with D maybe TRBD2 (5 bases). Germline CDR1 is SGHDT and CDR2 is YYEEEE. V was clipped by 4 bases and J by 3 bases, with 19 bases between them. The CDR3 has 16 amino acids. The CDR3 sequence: CASSTWVTGIEETQYF. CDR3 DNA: TGTGCCAGCAGCACGTGGGTAACGGGAATAGAAGAGACCCAGTACTTC.

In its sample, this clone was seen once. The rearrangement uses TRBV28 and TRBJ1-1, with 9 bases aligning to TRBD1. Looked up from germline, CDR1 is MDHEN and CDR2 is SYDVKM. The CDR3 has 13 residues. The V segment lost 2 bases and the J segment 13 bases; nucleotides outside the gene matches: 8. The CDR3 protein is CASSLTDRGWDFF. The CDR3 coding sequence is TGTGCCAGCAGTTTAACGGACAGGGGCTGGGATTTCTTT.

The CDR3 bases are TGCAGCGTTGAAAAGACAGTGAACACTGAAGCTTTCTTT. Protein sequence: CSVEKTVNTEAFF. The chain carries TRBV29-1 and TRBJ1-1, with D possibly matching TRBD1 (5 bases). The V end was cut by 2 bases, the J end by 0 bases, with 7 bases between. The CDR3 consists of 13 residues. Looked up from germline, CDR1 is SQVTM and CDR2 is ANQGSEA.

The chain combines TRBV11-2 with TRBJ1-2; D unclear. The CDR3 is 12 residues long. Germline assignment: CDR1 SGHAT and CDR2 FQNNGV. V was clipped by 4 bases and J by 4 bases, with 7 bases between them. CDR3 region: CASSSGVYGYTF. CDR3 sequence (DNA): TGTGCCAGCAGCTCCGGAGTCTATGGCTACACCTTC.

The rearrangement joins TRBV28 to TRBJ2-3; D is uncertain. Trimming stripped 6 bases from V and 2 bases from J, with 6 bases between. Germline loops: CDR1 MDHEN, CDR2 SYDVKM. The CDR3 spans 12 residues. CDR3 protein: CASSPYTDTQYF. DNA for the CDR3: TGTGCCAGCAGCCCCTACACAGATACGCAGTATTTT. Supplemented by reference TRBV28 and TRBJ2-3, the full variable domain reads DVKVTQSSRYLVKRTGEKVFLECVQDMDHENMFWYRQDPGLGLRLIYFSYDVKMKEKGDIPEGYSVSREKKERFSLILESASTNQTSMYLCASSPYTDTQYFGPGTRLTVL.

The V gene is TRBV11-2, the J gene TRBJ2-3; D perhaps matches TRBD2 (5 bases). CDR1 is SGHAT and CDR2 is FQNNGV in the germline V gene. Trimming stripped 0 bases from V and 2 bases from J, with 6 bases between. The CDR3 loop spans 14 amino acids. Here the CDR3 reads CASSLERVTDTQYF. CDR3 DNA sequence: TGTGCCAGCAGCTTAGAGCGGGTCACAGATACGCAGTATTTT.

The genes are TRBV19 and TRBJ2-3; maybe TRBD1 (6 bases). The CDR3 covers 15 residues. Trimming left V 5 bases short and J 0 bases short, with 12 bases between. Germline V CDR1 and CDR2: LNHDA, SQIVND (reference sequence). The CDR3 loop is CASSVTGSSTDTQYF. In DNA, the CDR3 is TGTGCCAGTAGTGTAACAGGGTCTAGCACAGATACGCAGTATTTT.

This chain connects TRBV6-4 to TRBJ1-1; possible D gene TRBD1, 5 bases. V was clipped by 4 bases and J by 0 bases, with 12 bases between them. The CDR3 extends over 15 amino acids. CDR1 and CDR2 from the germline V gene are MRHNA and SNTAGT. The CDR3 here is CASSVDSSLNTEAFF. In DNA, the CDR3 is TGTGCCAGCAGTGTAGACAGCTCTTTGAACACTGAAGCTTTCTTT.

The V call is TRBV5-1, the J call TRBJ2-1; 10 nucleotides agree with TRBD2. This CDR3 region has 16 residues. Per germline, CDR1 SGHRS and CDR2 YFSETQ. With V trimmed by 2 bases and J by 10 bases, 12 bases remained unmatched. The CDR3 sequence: CASSLRLAGSSLEQFF. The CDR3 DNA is TGCGCCAGCAGCTTAAGACTAGCGGGCTCCTCTTTAGAGCAGTTCTTC.

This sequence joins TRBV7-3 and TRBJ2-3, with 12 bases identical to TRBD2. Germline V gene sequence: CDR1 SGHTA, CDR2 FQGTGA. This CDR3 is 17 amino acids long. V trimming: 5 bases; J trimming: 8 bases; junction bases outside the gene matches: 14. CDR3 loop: CASSLVGTSGGHVTQYF. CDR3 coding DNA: TGTGCCAGCAGCCTCGTGGGTACTAGCGGGGGGCATGTTACGCAGTATTTT.

CDR3 in amino acids: CASSMTGGETEAFF. The CDR3, as DNA: TGTGCCAGCAGCATGACGGGCGGGGAGACTGAAGCTTTCTTT. This chain links TRBV6-1 with TRBJ1-1; D not resolved. V was shortened by 6 bases and J by 5 bases, with 16 bases between the two germline ends. CDR3 length: 14 amino acids. Germline CDR1 is MNHNS and CDR2 is SASEGT.